This T cell receptor (beta chain) was identified in a study of T cells in Graves' hyperthyroidism and ophthalmopathy. Per germline, CDR1 LGHDT and CDR2 YNNKEL (reference sequence). V was cut by 2 bases and J by 1 base, with 5 bases left in between. The CDR3 spans 13 residues. Amplification yielded TCR beta CDR3 regions, with RNA transcripts as the source. First-round RT-PCR with HTBI primers amplified the TCR CDR3 region. TCRdb reprocessed the multiplex PCR reads with MiXCR, giving one entry per CDR3 protein. Among fewer than 400,000 distinct CDR3 sequences listed, about 14% were seen once. This clonotype was counted many times. Duration under 3 months, a NOSPECS grade of at least 4, and a Clinical Activity Score of at least 3 characterized the ophthalmopathy patients.

The TCR sequence derives from a man in his fifties with Graves' ophthalmopathy. Sequencing input: blood. This chain uses TRBV3-1 with TRBJ1-1; D not resolved. The DNA for the CDR3 is TGTGCCAGCAGCCAAATGTCGAACACTGAAGCTTTCTTT. It translates to CASSQMSNTEAFF. The full variable domain, its missing parts supplied by reference TRBV3-1 and TRBJ1-1, is DTAVSQTPKYLVTQMGNDKSIKCEQNLGHDTMYWYKQDSKKFLKIMFSYNNKELIINETVPNRFSPKSPDKAHLNLHINSLELGDSAVYFCASSQMSNTEAFFGQGTRLTVV.